This T cell receptor beta chain was profiled in a study of CD8+ T cells in alopecia areata. The CDR3 runs 15 residues. Per germline, CDR1 MDHEN and CDR2 SYDVKM. Germline trimming cut 4 bases from V and 4 bases from J; bases unmatched to any gene: 7. Notes on this clone: Its antigen remains unidentified.

In each case, RNA was isolated and then reverse transcribed into cDNA as the sequencing template. Assay used: immunoSEQ multiplex PCR; TCRdb lists only in-frame clones, some missing. The data show about 150,000 clones, 87% seen once. General study results and limits: The study found higher clonality in lesional than normal scalp, especially in alopecia totalis/universalis.

Specimen: CD8+ T cells sorted from blood, collected at week 0. This receptor was taken from a human donor with alopecia areata. The rearrangement joins TRBV28 to TRBJ2-3, with 8 positions matching TRBD1. The CDR3: CASSSGQGMADTQYF. The CDR3 bases are TGTGCCAGCAGTTCAGGACAGGGTATGGCAGATACGCAGTATTTT.